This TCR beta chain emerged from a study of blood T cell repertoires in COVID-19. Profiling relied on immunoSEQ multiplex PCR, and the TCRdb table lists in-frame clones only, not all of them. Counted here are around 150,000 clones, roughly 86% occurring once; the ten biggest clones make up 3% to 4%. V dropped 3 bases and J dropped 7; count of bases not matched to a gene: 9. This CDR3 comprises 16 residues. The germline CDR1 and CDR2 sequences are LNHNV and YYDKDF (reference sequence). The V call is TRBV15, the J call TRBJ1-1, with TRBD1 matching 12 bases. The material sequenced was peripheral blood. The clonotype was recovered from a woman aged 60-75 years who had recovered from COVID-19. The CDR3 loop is CATSSGDRGLVVEAFF. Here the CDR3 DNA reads TGTGCCACCAGCAGTGGGGACAGGGGGCTTGTCGTTGAAGCTTTCTTT.